The rows below give T cell receptor beta chains drawn from one sample of a study of vaccination effects on CD4 cells after COVID-19. No antigen has been assigned to these receptors. TCRdb keeps only in-frame clones here, not all; method: immunoSEQ multiplex PCR. The table includes more than 25,000 clones, approximately 61% detected once. The source was CD4+ T cells from PBMCs cultured with HCoV-229E spike peptides, collected before COVID-19 vaccination. The receptors were gathered from a human donor who received a COVID-19 vaccine. Each CDR3 is given with its conserved first and last residue. Fields, in order: V gene, clone size, J gene, D gene, CDR3 protein, CDR3 DNA. The D gene is left open where the match is weak. Rows may omit the clone size; those that give it use once, few, many or a size class.

v_gene: TRBV28; abundance: .; j_gene: TRBJ1-1; d_gene: .; CDR3aa: CASSVAGGGRTEAFF; CDR3nt: TGTGCCAGCAGCGTCGCTGGGGGGGGAAGGACTGAAGCTTTCTTT
v_gene: TRBV5-4; abundance: .; j_gene: TRBJ2-1; d_gene: .; CDR3aa: CASSLTRSEQFF; CDR3nt: TGTGCCAGCAGCTTAACTCGGAGTGAGCAGTTCTTC
v_gene: TRBV30; abundance: .; j_gene: TRBJ1-2; d_gene: TRBD1; CDR3aa: CAWSVGGAYGYTF; CDR3nt: TGTGCCTGGAGTGTAGGGGGCGCCTATGGCTACACCTTC
v_gene: TRBV5-1; abundance: .; j_gene: TRBJ2-7; d_gene: .; CDR3aa: CASRVAVSSYEQYF; CDR3nt: TGCGCCAGCAGGGTAGCGGTTAGCTCCTACGAGCAGTACTTC
v_gene: TRBV9; abundance: .; j_gene: TRBJ1-1; d_gene: .; CDR3aa: CASSVAGHLNTEAFF; CDR3nt: TGTGCCAGCAGCGTAGCGGGGCATCTGAACACTGAAGCTTTCTTT
v_gene: TRBV28; abundance: .; j_gene: TRBJ1-1; d_gene: .; CDR3aa: CASSLYRARGEAFF; CDR3nt: TGTGCCAGCAGCCTGTACAGGGCCCGGGGAGAAGCTTTCTTT
v_gene: TRBV5-1; abundance: .; j_gene: TRBJ1-2; d_gene: TRBD1; CDR3aa: CASSAHGTGGSYGYTF; CDR3nt: TGCGCCAGCAGCGCCCATGGGACAGGGGGAAGCTATGGCTACACCTTC
v_gene: TRBV5-4; abundance: once; j_gene: TRBJ1-4; d_gene: .; CDR3aa: CASSLGRVKATNEKLFF; CDR3nt: TGTGCCAGCAGCTTGGGTAGGGTAAAAGCAACTAATGAAAAACTGTTTTTT
v_gene: TRBV11-2; abundance: .; j_gene: TRBJ2-7; d_gene: TRBD2; CDR3aa: CASSLASGGAYEQYF; CDR3nt: TGTGCCAGCAGCCTAGCTAGCGGGGGAGCCTACGAGCAGTACTTC
v_gene: TRBV3-1/TRBV3-2; abundance: .; j_gene: TRBJ2-6; d_gene: TRBD2; CDR3aa: CASSQGIGGSSGANVLTF; CDR3nt: TGTGCCAGCAGCCAAGGAATCGGGGGGTCCTCTGGGGCCAACGTCCTGACTTTC
v_gene: TRBV27; abundance: .; j_gene: TRBJ1-1; d_gene: .; CDR3aa: CASGQGQTTEAFF; CDR3nt: TGTGCCAGCGGCCAGGGCCAAACTACTGAAGCTTTCTTT
v_gene: TRBV28; abundance: .; j_gene: TRBJ2-2; d_gene: .; CDR3aa: CASRDSRAPGELFF; CDR3nt: TGTGCCAGCAGGGACTCCAGGGCCCCCGGGGAGCTGTTTTTT
v_gene: TRBV5-4; abundance: .; j_gene: TRBJ2-2; d_gene: .; CDR3aa: CASSFGDTGELFF; CDR3nt: TGTGCCAGCAGCTTCGGGGACACCGGGGAGCTGTTTTTT
v_gene: TRBV18; abundance: .; j_gene: TRBJ1-1; d_gene: TRBD1; CDR3aa: CASSHQPGTGNTEAFF; CDR3nt: TGTGCCAGCTCACACCAACCCGGGACAGGGAACACTGAAGCTTTCTTT
v_gene: TRBV7-3; abundance: .; j_gene: TRBJ2-3; d_gene: .; CDR3aa: CASSRVGTDTQYF; CDR3nt: TGTGCCAGCAGTAGGGTGGGCACAGATACGCAGTATTTT
v_gene: TRBV29-1; abundance: .; j_gene: TRBJ1-1; d_gene: .; CDR3aa: CSGTAIYEAFF; CDR3nt: TGCAGCGGGACAGCGATCTATGAAGCTTTCTTT
v_gene: TRBV30; abundance: .; j_gene: TRBJ1-6; d_gene: .; CDR3aa: CAWSRRGTAYNSPLHF; CDR3nt: TGTGCCTGGAGTCGTCGTGGGACTGCATATAATTCACCCCTCCACTTT
v_gene: TRBV4-1; abundance: .; j_gene: TRBJ1-3; d_gene: .; CDR3aa: CASSQGGALGNTIYF; CDR3nt: TGCGCCAGCAGCCAAGGCGGAGCTCTTGGAAACACCATATATTTT
v_gene: TRBV5-4; abundance: few; j_gene: TRBJ1-1; d_gene: .; CDR3aa: CASSLRAIGTEAFF; CDR3nt: TGTGCCAGCAGCTTGAGGGCGATTGGCACTGAAGCTTTCTTT
v_gene: TRBV10-3; abundance: .; j_gene: TRBJ1-4; d_gene: TRBD1; CDR3aa: CAISPGQRTNEKLFF; CDR3nt: TGTGCCATCAGCCCGGGACAGCGGACTAATGAAAAACTGTTTTTT
v_gene: TRBV10-3; abundance: .; j_gene: TRBJ2-1; d_gene: TRBD2; CDR3aa: CAISGAGGQYEQFF; CDR3nt: TGTGCCATCAGTGGAGCGGGAGGCCAATATGAGCAGTTCTTC
v_gene: TRBV5-1; abundance: .; j_gene: TRBJ1-1; d_gene: TRBD1; CDR3aa: CASSPHRQGATEAFF; CDR3nt: TGCGCCAGCAGCCCCCATCGACAGGGGGCTACTGAAGCTTTCTTT
v_gene: TRBV4-2; abundance: few; j_gene: TRBJ1-4; d_gene: .; CDR3aa: CASSQDRGPIGKLFF; CDR3nt: TGTGCCAGCAGCCAAGATCGGGGACCGATCGGAAAACTGTTTTTT
v_gene: TRBV30; abundance: few; j_gene: TRBJ1-2; d_gene: .; CDR3aa: CAWTPGYDYGYTF; CDR3nt: TGTGCCTGGACCCCAGGGTATGACTATGGCTACACCTTC